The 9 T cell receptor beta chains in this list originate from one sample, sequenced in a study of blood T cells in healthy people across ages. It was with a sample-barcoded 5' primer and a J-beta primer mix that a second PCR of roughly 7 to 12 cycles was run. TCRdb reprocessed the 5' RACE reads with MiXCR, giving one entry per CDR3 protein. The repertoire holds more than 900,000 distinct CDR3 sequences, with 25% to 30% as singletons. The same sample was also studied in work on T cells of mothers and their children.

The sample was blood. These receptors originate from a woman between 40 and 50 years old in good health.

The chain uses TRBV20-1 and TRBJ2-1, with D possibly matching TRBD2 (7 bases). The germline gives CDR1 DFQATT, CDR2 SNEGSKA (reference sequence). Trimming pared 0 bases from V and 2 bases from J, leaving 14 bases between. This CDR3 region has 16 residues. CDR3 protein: CSARDLGGGPYNEQFF. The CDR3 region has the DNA TGCAGTGCTAGAGATCTTGGGGGGGGGCCCTACAATGAGCAGTTCTTC.

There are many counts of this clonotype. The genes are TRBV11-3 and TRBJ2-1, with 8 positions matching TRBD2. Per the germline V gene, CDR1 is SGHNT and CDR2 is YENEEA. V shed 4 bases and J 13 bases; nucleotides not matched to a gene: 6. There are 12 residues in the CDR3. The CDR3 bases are TGTGCCAGCAGCTCGGGAGGGGTTCACCAGTTCTTC. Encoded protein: CASSSGGVHQFF.

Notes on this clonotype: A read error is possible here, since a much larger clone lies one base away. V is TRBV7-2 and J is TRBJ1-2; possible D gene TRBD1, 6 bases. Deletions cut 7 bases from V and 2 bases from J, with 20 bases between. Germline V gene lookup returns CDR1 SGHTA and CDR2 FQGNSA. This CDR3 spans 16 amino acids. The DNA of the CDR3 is TGTGCCAGCACCCTCGGGGGTGGGGGCCGGAACTATGGCTACACCTTC. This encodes CASTLGGGGRNYGYTF.

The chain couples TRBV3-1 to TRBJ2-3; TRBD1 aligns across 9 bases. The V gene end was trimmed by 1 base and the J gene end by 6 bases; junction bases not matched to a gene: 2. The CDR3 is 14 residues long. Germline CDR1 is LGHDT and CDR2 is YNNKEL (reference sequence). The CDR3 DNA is TGTGCCAGCAGCCAAGCCGGACAGGGGGATACGCAGTATTTT. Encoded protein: CASSQAGQGDTQYF.

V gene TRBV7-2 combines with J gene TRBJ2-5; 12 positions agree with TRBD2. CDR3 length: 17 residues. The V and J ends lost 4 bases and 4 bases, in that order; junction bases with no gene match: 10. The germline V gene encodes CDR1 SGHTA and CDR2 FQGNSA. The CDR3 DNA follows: TGTGCCAGCAGCTACAGACTAGCGGGGGCCACTCGAGAGACCCAGTACTTC. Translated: CASSYRLAGATRETQYF.

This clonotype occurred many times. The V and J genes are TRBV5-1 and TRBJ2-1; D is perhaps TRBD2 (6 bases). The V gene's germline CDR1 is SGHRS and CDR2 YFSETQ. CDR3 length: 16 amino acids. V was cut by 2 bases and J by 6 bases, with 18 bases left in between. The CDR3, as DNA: TGCGCCAGCAGCTTACGGGGACTTCTTAACTTCAATGAGCAGTTCTTC. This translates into CASSLRGLLNFNEQFF.

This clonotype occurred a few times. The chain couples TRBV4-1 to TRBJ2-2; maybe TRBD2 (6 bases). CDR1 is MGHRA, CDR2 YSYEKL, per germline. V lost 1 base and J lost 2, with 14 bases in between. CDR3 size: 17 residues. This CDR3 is CASSQGYVGGNTGELFF. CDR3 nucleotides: TGCGCCAGCAGCCAAGGGTACGTCGGGGGAAACACCGGGGAGCTGTTTTTT.

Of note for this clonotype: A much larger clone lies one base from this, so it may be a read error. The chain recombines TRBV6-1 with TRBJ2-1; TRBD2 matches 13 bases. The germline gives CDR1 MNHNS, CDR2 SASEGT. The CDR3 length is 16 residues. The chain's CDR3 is CASKLAGGNSYDEQFF. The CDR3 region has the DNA TGTGCCAGCAAACTAGCGGGGGGGAACTCCTACGATGAGCAGTTCTTC.

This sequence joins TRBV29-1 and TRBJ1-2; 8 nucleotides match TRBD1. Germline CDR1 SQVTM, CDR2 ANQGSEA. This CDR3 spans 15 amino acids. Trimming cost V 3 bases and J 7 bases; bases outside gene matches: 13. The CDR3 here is CSVDDRGLSPRGYTF. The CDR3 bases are TGCAGCGTTGATGACAGGGGCCTTTCGCCCCGTGGCTACACCTTC.